The sequence of this TCR beta chain was determined in a study of OX40 agonist ivuxolimab in advanced cancers. Study-wide background: Ivuxolimab, an agonist antibody against OX40 (CD134), was given to patients. Partial responses were achieved by three patients, of whom one had hepatocellular carcinoma and two had cutaneous melanoma. The study's findings and limits: The CD4+ and CD8+ T cells in the blood had expanded clonally by week 6 at 0.1 to 3.0 mg/kg.

A note on this clone: The antigen is undetermined.

Profiling relied on immunoSEQ multiplex PCR, and the TCRdb table lists in-frame clones only, not all of them. The sample gives 25,000 to 35,000 clones, about nine tenths of which show up once; 38% is in the top ten. The V and J ends lost 7 bases and 4 bases, in that order; junction bases with no gene match: 8. The length of the CDR3 is 14 residues. Germline V CDR1 and CDR2: SNHLY, FYNNEI. This receptor was identified in an adult with an advanced solid tumor such as melanoma, head and neck, liver or kidney cancer. Material: CD4+ or CD8+ T cells sorted from blood, obtained in a trial of the OX40 agonist ivuxolimab. V and J are TRBV2 and TRBJ2-3; 7 nucleotides agree with TRBD1. CDR3 DNA: TGTGCCAGCACCGAACCGACAGGGCCAGATACGCAGTATTTT. Residues: CASTEPTGPDTQYF. Using reference TRBV2 and TRBJ2-3 for the parts outside the CDR3, the full variable domain is EPEVTQTPSHQVTQMGQEVILRCVPISNHLYFYWYRQILGQKVEFLVSFYNNEISEKSEIFDDQFSVERPDGSNFTLKIRSTKLEDSAMYFCASTEPTGPDTQYFGPGTRLTVL.